This TCR beta chain appears in the sequencing data of a study of chemoradiotherapy in HPV16-positive cancers (dated by TCRdb to 2022 to 2024). About the full investigation: Functional T-cell assays on cells from a couple of HPV16-positive patients defined candidate HPV-specific T-cell clones and common TCR motifs. The study set out to ask whether T-cell immunity against the HPV oncoproteins E6 and E7 changes over the course of chemoradiotherapy and whether that immunity affects survival. The candidate HPV-specific TCRs and motifs were then tracked in TCR repertoires from around 86 patients with HPV-related cancers.

Repertoires were sampled repeatedly over the course of chemoradiotherapy so that clonal expansion in the tumor microenvironment could be followed. Library generation was performed with the immunoSEQ multiplex PCR assay. What TCRdb holds here is the immuneACCESS table cut down to in-frame rearrangements. Part of the clones is not present; checked against another copy, under half of the missing clones reflect an unresolved V gene, and the others are unexplained. For this sample the table gives tens of thousands of clones, of which 88% were detected only once. More than 3.5% of the sample comes from the top ten. Points on this clone: This clone's antigen is unknown. At one end, the junction sequence differs from germline, possibly due to a read error.

Points the paper makes about the study in general: Expansion of candidate HPV-specific clones and E7-related TCR motifs was observed in the tumor microenvironment during treatment, whereas no such expansion was observed for non-HPV-specific T cells. The functional definition of HPV-specific T cells was derived from only two HPV16-positive patients, and the survival association was reported for HPV16-positive patients. Improved recurrence-free survival in HPV16-positive patients was associated with expansion of HPV-responsive T cells during chemoradiotherapy.

The germline V gene encodes CDR1 SSHAT and CDR2 FNYEAQ (reference sequence). Reading from cysteine to phenylalanine, the CDR3 counts 16 amino acids. CDR3 DNA only is kept here, 48 bases in frame from base 1. This chain joins TRBV7-7 to TRBJ1-1; the D gene cannot be named for sure. Sample: blood, taken from a patient who underwent chemoradiotherapy. The sequence was collected from a human donor with HPV-associated anogenital cancer. The CDR3 region has the sequence CASSLDSGEMNTEAFF. The sequenced DNA: TGTGCTAGCAGCTTAGATTCTGGGGAGATGAACACTGAAGCTTTCTTT.